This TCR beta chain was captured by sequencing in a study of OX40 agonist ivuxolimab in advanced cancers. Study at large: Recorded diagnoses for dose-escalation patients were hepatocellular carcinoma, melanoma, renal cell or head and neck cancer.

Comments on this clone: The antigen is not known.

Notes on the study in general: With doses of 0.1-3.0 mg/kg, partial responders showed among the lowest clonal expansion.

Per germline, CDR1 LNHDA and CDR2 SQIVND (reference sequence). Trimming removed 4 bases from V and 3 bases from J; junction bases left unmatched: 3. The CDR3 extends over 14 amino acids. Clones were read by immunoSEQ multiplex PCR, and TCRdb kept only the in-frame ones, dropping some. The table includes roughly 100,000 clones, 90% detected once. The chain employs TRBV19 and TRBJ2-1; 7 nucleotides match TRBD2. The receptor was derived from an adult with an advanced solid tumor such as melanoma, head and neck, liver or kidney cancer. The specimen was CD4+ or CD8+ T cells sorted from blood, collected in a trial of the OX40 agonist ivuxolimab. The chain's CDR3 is CASSRTSIYNEQFF. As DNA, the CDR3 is TGTGCCAGTAGTAGGACTAGTATCTACAATGAGCAGTTCTTC.